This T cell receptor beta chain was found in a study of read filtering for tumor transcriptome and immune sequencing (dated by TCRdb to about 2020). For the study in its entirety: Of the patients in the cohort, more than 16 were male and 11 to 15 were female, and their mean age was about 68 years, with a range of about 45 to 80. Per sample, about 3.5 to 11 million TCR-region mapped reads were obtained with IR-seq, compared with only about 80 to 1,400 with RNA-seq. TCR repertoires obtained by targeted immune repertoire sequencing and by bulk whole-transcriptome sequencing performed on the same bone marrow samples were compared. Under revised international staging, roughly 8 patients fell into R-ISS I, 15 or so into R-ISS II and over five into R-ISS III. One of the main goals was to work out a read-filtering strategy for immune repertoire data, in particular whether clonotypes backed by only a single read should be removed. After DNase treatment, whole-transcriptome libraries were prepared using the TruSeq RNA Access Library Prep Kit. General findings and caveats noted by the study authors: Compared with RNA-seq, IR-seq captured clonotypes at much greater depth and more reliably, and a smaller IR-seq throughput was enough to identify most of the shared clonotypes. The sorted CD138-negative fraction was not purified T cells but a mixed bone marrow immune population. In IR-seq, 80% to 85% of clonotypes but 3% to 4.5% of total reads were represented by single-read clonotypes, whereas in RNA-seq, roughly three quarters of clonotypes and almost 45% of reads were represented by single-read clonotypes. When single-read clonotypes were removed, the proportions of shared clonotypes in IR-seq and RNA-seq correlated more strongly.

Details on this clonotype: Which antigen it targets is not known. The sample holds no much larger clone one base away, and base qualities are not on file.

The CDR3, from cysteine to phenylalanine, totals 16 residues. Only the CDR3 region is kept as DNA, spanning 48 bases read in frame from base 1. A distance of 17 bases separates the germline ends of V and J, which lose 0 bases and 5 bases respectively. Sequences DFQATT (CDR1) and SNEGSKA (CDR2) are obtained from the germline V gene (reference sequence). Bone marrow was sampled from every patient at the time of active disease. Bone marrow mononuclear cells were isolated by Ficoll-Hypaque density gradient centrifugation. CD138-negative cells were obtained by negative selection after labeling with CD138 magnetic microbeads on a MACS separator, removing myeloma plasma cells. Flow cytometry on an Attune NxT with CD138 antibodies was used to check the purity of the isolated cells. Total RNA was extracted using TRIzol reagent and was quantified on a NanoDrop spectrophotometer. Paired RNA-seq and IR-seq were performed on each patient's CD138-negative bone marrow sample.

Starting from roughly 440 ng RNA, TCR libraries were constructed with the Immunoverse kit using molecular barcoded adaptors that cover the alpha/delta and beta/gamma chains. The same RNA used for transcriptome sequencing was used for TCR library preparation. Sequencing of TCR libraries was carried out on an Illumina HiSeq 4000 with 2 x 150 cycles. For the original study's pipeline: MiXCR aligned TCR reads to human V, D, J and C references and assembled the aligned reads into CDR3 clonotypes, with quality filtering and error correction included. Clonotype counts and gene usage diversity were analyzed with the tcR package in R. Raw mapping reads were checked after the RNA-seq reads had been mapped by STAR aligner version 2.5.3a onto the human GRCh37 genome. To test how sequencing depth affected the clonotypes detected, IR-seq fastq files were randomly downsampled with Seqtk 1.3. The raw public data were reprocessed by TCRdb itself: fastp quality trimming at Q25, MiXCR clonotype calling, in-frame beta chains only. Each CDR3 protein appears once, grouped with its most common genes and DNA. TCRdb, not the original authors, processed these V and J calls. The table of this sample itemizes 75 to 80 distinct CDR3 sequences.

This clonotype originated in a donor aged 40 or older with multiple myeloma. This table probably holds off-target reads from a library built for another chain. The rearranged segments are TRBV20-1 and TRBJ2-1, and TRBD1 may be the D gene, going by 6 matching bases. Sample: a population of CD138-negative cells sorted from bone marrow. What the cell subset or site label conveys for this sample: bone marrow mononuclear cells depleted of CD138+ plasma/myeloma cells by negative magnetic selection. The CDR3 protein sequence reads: CSARDHLGTLDNEQFF. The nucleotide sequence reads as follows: TGCAGTGCTAGAGATCATTTGGGGACATTAGACAATGAGCAGTTCTTC.